This TCR beta chain was recorded in a study of cytomegalovirus exposure and HLA in healthy donors. For the study at large: In a previous analysis, more than 90 million unique TCR beta sequences were found from some 180 million T cells.

PCR used 60 Vbeta primers and 13 Jbeta primers. TCRdb's copy holds only in-frame clones and misses some; the assay was immunoSEQ multiplex PCR. The table lists about 98,000 clones, around 80% of them singletons. This clone was picked up a small number of times. What it recognizes is unknown. Findings and limits, study-wide: Previously analyzed data showed that most TCR beta V segments were productive at a frequency of about 87% or about 30%.

The V end was cut by 6 bases, the J end by 7 bases, with 15 bases between. Looked up from germline, CDR1 is SGHAT and CDR2 is FQNNGV. The CDR3 has 13 residues. Sequencing input: PBMCs. V is TRBV11-2 and J is TRBJ1-1; D unresolved. The clonotype was recovered from a man in his forties or fifties in good health and CMV-seronegative. The CDR3 here is CASRIILGIEAFF. In nucleotides, the CDR3 is TGTGCCAGCAGAATCATCCTAGGAATTGAAGCTTTCTTT.